This T cell receptor (beta chain) comes out of a study of human T cells and chemical hapten exposure. MiXCR, applied by TCRdb to the RACE reads, yields one record per CDR3 protein. Among about 110,000 distinct CDR3 sequences listed, approximately 12% were seen once. As to time point: pre-sensitization, week 0. Treatment denoted: therapeutic diphenylcyclopropenone sensitization with weekly scalp DPC. This clonotype was counted between two and nine times. This specimen consisted of whole blood, obtained in connection with sensitization to the hapten diphenylcyclopropenone (DPC). The receptor was derived from a woman aged 50 to 60 with alopecia areata. Some clones in this sample may be carry-over from other donors' samples.

The CDR3 DNA sequence: TGTGCCAGCTCACCCTTCCATCAAGATACGCAGTATTTT. This codes for CASSPFHQDTQYF. V usage is TRBV18 and J usage is TRBJ2-3; D is unresolved. This CDR3 is built from 13 residues. CDR1 KGHSH and CDR2 LQKENI come from the germline V gene. V shed 3 bases and J shed 5 bases, with 9 bases lying between them.